Listed below are T cell receptor beta chains from one sample, sequenced in a study of Ad26.COV2.S vaccination and SARS-CoV-2 variants. Data came from immunoSEQ multiplex PCR; TCRdb stores just in-frame clones and leaves some out. Here the sample spans around 320,000 clones, more than 70% being singletons. Sequenced material: peripheral blood, taken in a trial of Ad26.COV2.S vaccine versus placebo. These receptors were taken from a person between 18 and 65 years old who received the Ad26.COV2.S COVID-19 vaccine or a placebo. The CDR3 runs from the conserved cysteine through the conserved F or W. D genes are given only for firm matches. The listing skips clone size in some rows; elsewhere it reads once, few, many or a size class.

v_gene	abundance	d_gene	j_gene	CDR3aa	CDR3nt
TRBV27	-	TRBD1	TRBJ2-1	CASSWTGGYNEQFF	TGTGCCAGCAGTTGGACAGGGGGTTACAATGAGCAGTTCTTC
TRBV20-1	-	-	TRBJ1-5	CSASGGSYSNQPQHF	TGCAGTGCTAGTGGGGGCAGTTATAGCAATCAGCCCCAGCATTTT
TRBV2	-	TRBD2	TRBJ2-1	CASTQTSGGYNEQFF	TGTGCCAGCACCCAGACTAGCGGGGGGTACAATGAGCAGTTCTTC
TRBV30	-	-	TRBJ1-6	CAWSARRTAGGSYNSPLHF	TGTGCCTGGAGCGCCCGTCGGACAGCGGGTGGTTCCTATAATTCACCCCTCCACTTT
TRBV7-2	-	TRBD2	TRBJ2-5	CASSPRGGSGGETQYF	TGTGCCAGCAGCCCACGGGGGGGTAGCGGAGGGGAGACCCAGTACTTC
TRBV19	-	TRBD1	TRBJ2-1	CASRSGGRDEQFF	TGTGCCAGTAGGTCAGGGGGTAGGGATGAGCAGTTCTTC
TRBV7-2	once	-	TRBJ1-5	CASSPQGGNQPQHF	TGTGCCAGCAGCCCCCAGGGTGGCAATCAGCCCCAGCATTTT
TRBV5-4	-	-	TRBJ2-7	CASSPDRGNYEQYF	TGTGCCAGCAGCCCGGACCGGGGGAACTACGAGCAGTACTTC
TRBV19	-	-	TRBJ1-2	CASSIARGLGPGDGYTF	TGTGCCAGTAGTATAGCCAGAGGCCTCGGGCCGGGGGATGGCTACACCTTC
TRBV4-3	-	-	TRBJ1-6	CASSQDRGSNSPLHF	TGCGCCAGCAGCCAAGATAGAGGCAGTAATTCACCCCTCCACTTT
TRBV10-3	-	TRBD1	TRBJ2-1	CAISAQGDRQFF	TGTGCCATCAGTGCACAGGGGGATCGGCAGTTCTTC
TRBV25-1	-	-	TRBJ2-1	CASRAADLYSYNEQFF	TGTGCCAGCAGGGCAGCGGACCTTTACTCCTACAATGAGCAGTTCTTC
TRBV19	-	TRBD1	TRBJ1-5	CASRTGGTQHF	TGTGCCAGCCGGACAGGGGGGACCCAGCATTTT
TRBV18	-	-	TRBJ2-2	CASSQLVDAGELFF	TGTGCCAGCTCACAACTAGTCGACGCCGGGGAGCTGTTTTTT
TRBV10-3	-	TRBD1	TRBJ1-2	CAISVHRDSVNYGYTF	TGTGCCATCAGTGTCCACCGGGACAGCGTCAACTATGGCTACACCTTC
TRBV27	few	-	TRBJ1-1	CASSLSAGAGAEAFF	TGTGCCAGCAGTTTATCCGCAGGGGCCGGGGCTGAAGCTTTCTTT
TRBV27	-	-	TRBJ1-1	CASSLSRTVWGEAFF	TGTGCCAGCAGTTTATCCCGGACAGTCTGGGGTGAAGCTTTCTTT
TRBV4-1	-	TRBD2	TRBJ2-1	CASSQVGGLADSYNEQFF	TGCGCCAGCAGCCAAGTCGGAGGACTAGCGGACTCCTACAATGAGCAGTTCTTC
TRBV7-2	once	-	TRBJ2-3	CASSLAQAGGGTQYF	TGTGCCAGCAGCTTAGCGCAAGCAGGGGGAGGTACGCAGTATTTT
TRBV6-6	-	TRBD1	TRBJ2-7	CASRTGQNYEQYF	TGTGCCAGCCGAACGGGACAGAACTACGAGCAGTACTTC
TRBV7-6	-	-	TRBJ2-2	CASGGSGEHTGELFF	TGTGCCAGCGGTGGTTCCGGCGAACACACCGGGGAGCTGTTTTTT
TRBV9	-	TRBD2	TRBJ2-7	CASSPRRTSGGGGEQYF	TGTGCCAGCAGCCCCCGAAGGACTAGCGGGGGCGGAGGCGAGCAGTACTTC
TRBV5-6	-	-	TRBJ1-5	CASSLGGSNQPQHF	TGTGCCAGCAGCTTGGGTGGGAGCAATCAGCCCCAGCATTTT
TRBV5-6	-	-	TRBJ1-6	CASSLGRGNSPLHF	TGTGCCAGCAGCTTGGGCAGGGGAAATTCACCCCTCCACTTT
TRBV18	-	-	TRBJ2-1	CASSPPGKSNGNEQFF	TGTGCCAGCTCACCACCTGGAAAATCCAATGGCAATGAGCAGTTCTTC
TRBV5-1	-	-	TRBJ1-4	CASSLAGRTNEKLFF	TGCGCCAGCAGCTTGGCTGGGAGGACTAATGAAAAACTGTTTTTT
TRBV7-8	-	TRBD2	TRBJ2-3	CASSLARGGTDTQYF	TGTGCCAGCAGCTTGGCCCGGGGGGGCACAGATACGCAGTATTTT
TRBV3-1/TRBV3-2	-	-	TRBJ2-7	CASSQIGNYEQYF	TGTGCCAGCAGCCAGATAGGGAACTACGAGCAGTACTTC
TRBV7-2	-	-	TRBJ2-7	CASSLAVRTETYEQYF	TGTGCCAGCAGCTTAGCTGTCCGTACGGAGACCTACGAGCAGTACTTC
TRBV5-1	-	-	TRBJ1-1	CASSLNVLAPNTEAFF	TGCGCCAGCAGCTTGAACGTTTTGGCTCCGAACACTGAAGCTTTCTTT
TRBV7-8	few	-	TRBJ1-2	CASSKIPDSQYYGYTF	TGTGCCAGCAGCAAGATCCCGGACAGCCAATACTATGGCTACACCTTC
TRBV3-1/TRBV3-2	-	-	TRBJ2-3	CASSQDLRGTSTDTQYF	TGTGCCAGCAGCCAAGACTTGAGGGGGACTAGCACAGATACGCAGTATTTT
TRBV6-5	-	-	TRBJ1-2	CASSTRTENYGYTF	TGTGCCAGCAGTACCCGGACAGAGAACTATGGCTACACCTTC
TRBV9	-	TRBD1	TRBJ2-1	CASSVVDRGADEQFF	TGTGCCAGCAGCGTGGTTGACAGGGGGGCGGATGAGCAGTTCTTC
TRBV3-1/TRBV3-2	-	-	TRBJ1-1	CASSQEGARAFF	TGTGCCAGCAGCCAAGAGGGGGCTAGAGCTTTCTTT